One TCR beta chain is described in this entry. Antigen: not known. As for time point: cycle 4 day 1 (C4D1), after more than five weeks of nivolumab. Every patient had relapsed following autologous stem cell transplantation, and cohorts differed in brentuximab vedotin exposure. Reported best responses ranged across complete response, partial response or progressive disease. The data were obtained in a study of PD-1 blockade in classical Hodgkin lymphoma. Overall study findings and caveats: Before treatment, TCR diversity in newly diagnosed patients was reportedly lower than in healthy donors. Complete responders had baseline diversity similar to newly diagnosed patients. By C4D1 there was a significant rise in CD4+ TCR diversity but not in CD8+ TCR diversity.

CDR1 is MDHEN and CDR2 is SYDVKM in the germline V gene. CDR3 length: 15 amino acids. With V trimmed by 3 bases and J by 2 bases, 3 bases remained unmatched. Produced via immunoSEQ multiplex PCR; TCRdb's table is partial and in-frame only. The sample contains more than 75,000 clones, about 92% of which appear only once. Sequences were derived from peripheral blood mononuclear cells (PBMCs), sampled before the fourth cycle of nivolumab. This rearrangement joins TRBV28 to TRBJ2-3; 9 nucleotides agree with TRBD1. The receptor was isolated from a human donor with classical Hodgkin lymphoma. The CDR3 coding sequence is TGTGCCAGCAGTTTGGGGACAGGGAACACAGATACGCAGTATTTT. Translation: CASSLGTGNTDTQYF.